This T cell receptor beta chain was observed in a study of blood T cell repertoires in COVID-19. Trimming at V came to 2 bases and at J to 1 base, leaving 4 bases not matched to a gene. The CDR3 is 15 amino acids. CDR1 SGHDT and CDR2 YYEEEE come from the germline V gene. The assay was immunoSEQ multiplex PCR, and TCRdb's table has in-frame clones only and misses some. This table has 150,000 or so clones, approximately 80% appearing once. The TCR originated in a woman aged 55-69 years with acute or convalescent COVID-19. The rearrangement joins TRBV5-6 to TRBJ1-1; 8 positions match TRBD1. Sequencing was done on a sample of peripheral blood. The CDR3 spells CASSFGQGWNTEAFF. Written as DNA, the CDR3 is TGTGCCAGCAGCTTCGGACAGGGCTGGAACACTGAAGCTTTCTTT.